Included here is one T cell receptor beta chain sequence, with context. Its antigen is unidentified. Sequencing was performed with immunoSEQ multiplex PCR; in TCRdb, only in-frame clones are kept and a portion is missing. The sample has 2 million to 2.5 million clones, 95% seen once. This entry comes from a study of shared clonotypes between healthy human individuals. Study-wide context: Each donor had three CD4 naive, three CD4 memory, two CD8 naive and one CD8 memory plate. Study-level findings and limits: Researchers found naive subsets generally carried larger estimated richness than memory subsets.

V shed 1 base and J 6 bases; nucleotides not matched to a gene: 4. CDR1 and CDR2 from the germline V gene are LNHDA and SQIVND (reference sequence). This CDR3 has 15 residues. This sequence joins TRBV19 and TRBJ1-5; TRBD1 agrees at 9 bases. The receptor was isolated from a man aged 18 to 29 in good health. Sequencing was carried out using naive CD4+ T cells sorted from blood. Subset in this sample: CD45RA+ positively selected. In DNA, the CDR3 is TGTGCCAGTAGTATAGCCTGGACAGGGGTTCAGCCCCAGCATTTT. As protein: CASSIAWTGVQPQHF.